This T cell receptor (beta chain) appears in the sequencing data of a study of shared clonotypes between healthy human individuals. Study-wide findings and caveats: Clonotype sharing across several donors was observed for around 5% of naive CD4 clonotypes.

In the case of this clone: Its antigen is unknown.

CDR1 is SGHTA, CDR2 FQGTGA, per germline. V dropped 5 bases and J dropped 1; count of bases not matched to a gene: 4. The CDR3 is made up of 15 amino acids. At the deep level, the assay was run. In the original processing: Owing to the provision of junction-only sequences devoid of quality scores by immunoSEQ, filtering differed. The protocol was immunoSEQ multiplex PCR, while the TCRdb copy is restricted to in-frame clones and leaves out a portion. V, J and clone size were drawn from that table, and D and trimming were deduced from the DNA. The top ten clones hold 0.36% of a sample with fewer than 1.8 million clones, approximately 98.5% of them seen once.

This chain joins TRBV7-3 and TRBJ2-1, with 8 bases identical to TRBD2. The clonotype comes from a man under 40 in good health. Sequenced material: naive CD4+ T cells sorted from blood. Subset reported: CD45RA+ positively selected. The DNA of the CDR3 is TGTGCCAGCAGCCTGAAGCGGGAGTCCTACAATGAGCAGTTCTTC. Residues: CASSLKRESYNEQFF.